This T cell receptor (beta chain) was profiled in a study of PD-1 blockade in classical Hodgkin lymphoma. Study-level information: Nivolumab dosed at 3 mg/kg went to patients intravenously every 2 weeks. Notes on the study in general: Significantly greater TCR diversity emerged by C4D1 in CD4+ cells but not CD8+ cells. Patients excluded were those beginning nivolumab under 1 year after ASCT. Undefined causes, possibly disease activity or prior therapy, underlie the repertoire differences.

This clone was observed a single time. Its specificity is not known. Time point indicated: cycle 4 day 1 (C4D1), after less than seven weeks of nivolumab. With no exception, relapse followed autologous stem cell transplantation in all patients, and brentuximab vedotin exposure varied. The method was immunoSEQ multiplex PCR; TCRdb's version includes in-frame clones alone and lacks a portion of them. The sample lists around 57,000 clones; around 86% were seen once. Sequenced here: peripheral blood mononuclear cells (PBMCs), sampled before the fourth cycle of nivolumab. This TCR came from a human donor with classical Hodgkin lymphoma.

CDR3 sequence: CASSTQPPDYQETQYF. The CDR3 region has the DNA TGTGCCAGCAGTACCCAACCCCCGGACTACCAAGAGACCCAGTACTTC. The rearrangement links TRBV6-6 to TRBJ2-5; perhaps TRBD2 as D (5 bases). CDR3 length: 16 amino acids. Germline values: CDR1 MNHNY, CDR2 SVGAGI (reference sequence). Trimming stripped 5 bases from V and 0 bases from J, with 16 bases between.